A selection of T cell receptor beta chains follows, all from one sample in a study of T cell responses to AZD1222 COVID-19 vaccine. Measured with immunoSEQ multiplex PCR; TCRdb has only the in-frame clones, and not every one. The sample contains about 140,000 clones, 90% of which appear only once. The material sequenced was peripheral blood, taken on day 0 of AZD1222 vaccination. All receptors come from an adult in good health. Each CDR3 is given with its conserved first and last residue. D genes are given only for firm matches. Some rows mark clone size as missing; the rest say once, few, many or name a class of expanded clone.

clone_size	cdr3_length	d_call	v_call	j_call	cdr3_nt	cdr3_aa
-	15	TRBD1	TRBV5-6	TRBJ1-2	TGTGCCAGCAGCTTGGGAGGGGACAGGGTGGATGGCTACACCTTC	CASSLGGDRVDGYTF
-	12	-	TRBV4-1	TRBJ1-1	TGCGCCAGCAGCCAACGGCACACTGAAGCTTTCTTT	CASSQRHTEAFF
-	16	-	TRBV9	TRBJ1-1	TGTGCCACCGAACCCGGGACAACGCGGGGGAACACTGAAGCTTTCTTT	CATEPGTTRGNTEAFF
once	12	-	TRBV6-5	TRBJ1-1	TGTGCCAGCAGCCACGACAACCTGAGAGCTTTCTTT	CASSHDNLRAFF
-	14	TRBD1	TRBV7-9	TRBJ1-2	TGTGCCAGCAGCGCCAGACAGGGTGCAGATGGCTACACCTTC	CASSARQGADGYTF
-	12	TRBD2	TRBV5-6	TRBJ2-3	TGTGCCAGCAGCTTCTCCGGACTAGAGCAGTATTTT	CASSFSGLEQYF
-	16	-	TRBV29-1	TRBJ1-3	TGCAGCGTTGACGTCCGGGACGGAAACTCTGGAAACACCATATATTTT	CSVDVRDGNSGNTIYF
-	14	-	TRBV11-3	TRBJ1-6	TGTGCCAGCAGCTTGGGAGGTGGGGGGTCACCCCTCCACTTT	CASSLGGGGSPLHF
-	13	-	TRBV11-1	TRBJ2-7	TGTGCCAGCAGCTTAGAACCCGCTTACCAGCAGTACTTC	CASSLEPAYQQYF
-	13	-	TRBV12-3/TRBV12-4	TRBJ1-4	TGTGCCAGCAGCCTAAATCCAACTCACCCCACTGTTTTT	CASSLNPTHPTVF
-	15	-	TRBV11-2	TRBJ2-1	TGTGCCAGCAGTTCCCCCACCCAGATTAGAGGGGGGCAGTTCTTC	CASSSPTQIRGGQFF
-	15	TRBD1	TRBV11-2	TRBJ2-5	TGTGCCAGCAGCCGTGGGACAGGGGTTCAAGAGACCCAGTACTTC	CASSRGTGVQETQYF
-	12	-	TRBV12-3/TRBV12-4	TRBJ2-2	TGTGCCAGCAGTGGGGATTCCGGGGAGCTGTTTTTT	CASSGDSGELFF
-	12	-	TRBV9	TRBJ2-1	TGTGCCAGCAGCGTTCTAGGCGATGAGCAGTTCTTC	CASSVLGDEQFF
-	15	-	TRBV7-9	TRBJ2-6	TGTGCCAGCAGCTTAGACGTCCCTGGGGCCAACGTCCTGACTTTC	CASSLDVPGANVLTF
-	15	TRBD2	TRBV2	TRBJ2-1	TGTGCCAGCACCTCTGTAGCGGGGGGGATCGGTGAGCAGTTCTTC	CASTSVAGGIGEQFF
-	13	-	TRBV19	TRBJ2-1	TGTGCCATCCGGGGGGCCTCCTACAATGAGCAGTTCTTC	CAIRGASYNEQFF
-	15	-	TRBV27	TRBJ1-4	TGTGCCAGCAGGCGCCGCGGGGGGCGGAGTGAAAAACTGTTTTTT	CASRRRGGRSEKLFF
-	16	-	TRBV7-5	TRBJ2-2	-	CARTPVGQGATGELFF
-	13	-	TRBV4-3	TRBJ2-1	TGCGCCAGCAGCCAAGCAAGGGAAAATGAGCAGTTCTTC	CASSQARENEQFF
-	15	-	TRBV6-5	TRBJ1-4	TGTGCCAGCAGCCCAATAGCGGGGGAGAGTGAAAAACTGTTTTTT	CASSPIAGESEKLFF
-	13	TRBD1	TRBV30	TRBJ1-2	TGTGCCTGCCCCCCCGGGACAGGGGCTGGCTACACCTTC	CACPPGTGAGYTF
-	15	-	TRBV7-2	TRBJ1-3	TGTGCCAGCAGCCCCAGTATTAGCTCTGGAAACACCATATATTTT	CASSPSISSGNTIYF
-	17	TRBD1	TRBV7-9	TRBJ1-3	TGTGCCAGCAGCTTAGGGGACAGGCAAACCTCTGGAAACACCATATATTTT	CASSLGDRQTSGNTIYF
few	12	-	TRBV11-2	TRBJ2-1	TGTGCCAGCAGCATCATGTCCAATGAGCAGTTCTTC	CASSIMSNEQFF
once	11	-	TRBV20-1	TRBJ2-1	TGCAGTGCTACCTGGGTTGGGCAGCAGTTCTTC	CSATWVGQQFF
-	16	-	TRBV5-1	TRBJ1-6	TGCGCCAGCAGGGGGATGTGGGCAGGCGCGAATTCACCCCTCCACTTT	CASRGMWAGANSPLHF
few	15	-	TRBV7-2	TRBJ1-6	TGTGCCAGCAGCCCAGGGGCGGCCATCGCTTCACCCCTCCACTTT	CASSPGAAIASPLHF
-	11	-	TRBV25-1	TRBJ2-7	TGTGCCAGCAGTGATATCTACGAGCAGTACTTC	CASSDIYEQYF
-	12	TRBD1	TRBV12-3/TRBV12-4	TRBJ1-4	TGTGCCAGCAGCAAAGGGACAGGGGAACTGTTTTTT	CASSKGTGELFF
-	13	TRBD1	TRBV7-3	TRBJ1-4	TGTGCCAGCAGCTTGTCAGGGGGGGAAAAACTGTTTTTT	CASSLSGGEKLFF
-	14	-	TRBV2	TRBJ2-1	TGTGCCAGCCTCCGGGACGTATCCTACAATGAGCAGTTCTTC	CASLRDVSYNEQFF
-	16	-	TRBV9	TRBJ2-2	TGTGCCAGCAGCGTAGGGGCCCTCTCGCACACCGGGGAGCTGTTTTTT	CASSVGALSHTGELFF
-	13	-	TRBV5-4	TRBJ2-5	TGTGCCAGCAGCTCCGGGACAAAAGAGACCCAGTACTTC	CASSSGTKETQYF
-	16	TRBD1	TRBV5-4	TRBJ1-4	TGTGCCAGCCAACAGGGGAATCTTGCAACTAATGAAAAACTGTTTTTT	CASQQGNLATNEKLFF
-	17	TRBD1	TRBV29-1	TRBJ2-1	TGCAGCGTTGTCGGGACAGGGGTGTTTAGGTCCTACAATGAGCAGTTCTTC	CSVVGTGVFRSYNEQFF
-	15	-	TRBV12-5	TRBJ2-7	TGTGCTAGTGGTTTGGAAGGGACGGCGACCTACGAGCAGTACTTC	CASGLEGTATYEQYF
-	16	-	TRBV3-1/TRBV3-2	TRBJ2-2	TGTGCCAGCAGCTTGATGCGGGGAACGAACACCGGGGAGCTGTTTTTT	CASSLMRGTNTGELFF
-	18	-	TRBV24-1	TRBJ2-6	TGTGCCACCAGTGAGGGCGGACAGTTACCCTCTGGGGCCAACGTCCTGACTTTC	CATSEGGQLPSGANVLTF
-	15	TRBD2	TRBV5-4	TRBJ2-5	TGTGCCAGCAGCCCTAGCGGGACCCTACAAGAGACCCAGTACTTC	CASSPSGTLQETQYF
-	17	TRBD1	TRBV18	TRBJ2-1	TGTGCCAGCTCACCAAAAACGGGACAGGGCGCCTACAATGAGCAGTTCTTC	CASSPKTGQGAYNEQFF
-	15	TRBD1	TRBV7-8	TRBJ2-1	TGTGCCAGCAGCTTAGAGGGACAGGGGCCGAATGAGCAGTTCTTC	CASSLEGQGPNEQFF
-	14	TRBD2	TRBV3-1/TRBV3-2	TRBJ2-1	TGTGCCAGCAGCCAAGGGACTAGCGGGAGAGAGCAGTTCTTC	CASSQGTSGREQFF
-	15	-	TRBV3-1/TRBV3-2	TRBJ2-1	TGTGCCAGCAGCCCAGGGGGGAGCTCCTACAATGAGCAGTTCTTC	CASSPGGSSYNEQFF
-	15	TRBD1	TRBV10-3	TRBJ2-7	TGTGCCATCAGCCCGGGACAGGGAAGCTCCTACGAGCAGTACTTC	CAISPGQGSSYEQYF
-	14	TRBD2	TRBV5-1	TRBJ2-5	TGCGCCAGCAGCGTTGCGGGAGCGGAAGAGACCCAGTACTTC	CASSVAGAEETQYF
-	14	-	TRBV11-2	TRBJ1-4	TGTGCCAGCAGCTCGGCGGGGGATAATGAAAAACTGTTTTTT	CASSSAGDNEKLFF
-	18	-	TRBV5-4	TRBJ2-7	TGTGCCAGCAGCTTGAAGGTCCTTAGCGCGGCTGTTTCCTACGAGCAGTACTTC	CASSLKVLSAAVSYEQYF
-	16	TRBD2	TRBV7-2	TRBJ2-1	TGTGCCAGCAGCTCACCGAGGGCTAGCGGATACAATGAGCAGTTCTTC	CASSSPRASGYNEQFF
-	15	TRBD2	TRBV5-6	TRBJ2-5	TGTGCCAGCAGCTTGACTAGCGGGGGACAAGAGACCCAGTACTTC	CASSLTSGGQETQYF
-	14	-	TRBV9	TRBJ2-2	TGTGCCAGCAGCGTAGCCGGTCTACGCGGGGAGCTGTTTTTT	CASSVAGLRGELFF
-	15	TRBD1	TRBV5-1	TRBJ1-5	TGCGCCAGCAGCTCTACCGGGACAGGGGATCAGCCCCAGCATTTT	CASSSTGTGDQPQHF
-	13	TRBD1	TRBV2	TRBJ2-2	TGTGCCAGCAGTGCGAGGGGGCCCGGGGAGCTGTTTTTT	CASSARGPGELFF